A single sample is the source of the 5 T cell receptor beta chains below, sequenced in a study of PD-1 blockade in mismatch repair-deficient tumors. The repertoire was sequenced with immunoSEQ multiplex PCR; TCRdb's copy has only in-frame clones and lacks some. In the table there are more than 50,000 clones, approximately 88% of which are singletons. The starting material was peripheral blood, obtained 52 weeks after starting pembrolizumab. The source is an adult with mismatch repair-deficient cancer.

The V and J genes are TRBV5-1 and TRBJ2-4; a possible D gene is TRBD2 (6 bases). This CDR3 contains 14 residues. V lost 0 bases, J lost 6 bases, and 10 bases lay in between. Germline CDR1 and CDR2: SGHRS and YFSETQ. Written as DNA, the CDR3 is TGCGCCAGCAGCTTGGACAGGAGGGCAAACATTCAGTACTTC. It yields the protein CASSLDRRANIQYF.

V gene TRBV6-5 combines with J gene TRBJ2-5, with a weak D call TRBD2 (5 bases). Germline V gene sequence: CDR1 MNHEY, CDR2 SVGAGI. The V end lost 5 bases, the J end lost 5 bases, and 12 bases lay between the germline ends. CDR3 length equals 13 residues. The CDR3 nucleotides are TGTGCCAGCAGTGACTACAAGAGGGAGACCCAGTACTTC. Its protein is CASSDYKRETQYF.

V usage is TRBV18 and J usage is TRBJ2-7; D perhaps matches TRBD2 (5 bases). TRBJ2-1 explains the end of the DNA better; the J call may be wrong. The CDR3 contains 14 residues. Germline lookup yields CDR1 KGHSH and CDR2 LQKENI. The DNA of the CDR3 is TGTGCCAGCTCACCACCGGCGACTATTAATGAGCAGTTCTTC. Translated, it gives CASSPPATINEQFF.

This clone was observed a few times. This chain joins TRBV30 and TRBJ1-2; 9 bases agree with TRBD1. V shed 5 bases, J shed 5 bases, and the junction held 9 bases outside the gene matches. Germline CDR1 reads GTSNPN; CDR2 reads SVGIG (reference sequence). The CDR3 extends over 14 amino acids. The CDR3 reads CAWEGQGLWYGYTF. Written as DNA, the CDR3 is TGTGCCTGGGAGGGACAGGGCCTCTGGTATGGCTACACCTTC.

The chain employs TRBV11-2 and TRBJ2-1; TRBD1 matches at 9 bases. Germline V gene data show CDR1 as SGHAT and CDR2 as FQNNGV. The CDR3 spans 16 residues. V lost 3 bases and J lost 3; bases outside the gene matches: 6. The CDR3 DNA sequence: TGTGCCAGCAGCTTGCCGGGACAGGGCTTCTACAATGAGCAGTTCTTC. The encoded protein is CASSLPGQGFYNEQFF.